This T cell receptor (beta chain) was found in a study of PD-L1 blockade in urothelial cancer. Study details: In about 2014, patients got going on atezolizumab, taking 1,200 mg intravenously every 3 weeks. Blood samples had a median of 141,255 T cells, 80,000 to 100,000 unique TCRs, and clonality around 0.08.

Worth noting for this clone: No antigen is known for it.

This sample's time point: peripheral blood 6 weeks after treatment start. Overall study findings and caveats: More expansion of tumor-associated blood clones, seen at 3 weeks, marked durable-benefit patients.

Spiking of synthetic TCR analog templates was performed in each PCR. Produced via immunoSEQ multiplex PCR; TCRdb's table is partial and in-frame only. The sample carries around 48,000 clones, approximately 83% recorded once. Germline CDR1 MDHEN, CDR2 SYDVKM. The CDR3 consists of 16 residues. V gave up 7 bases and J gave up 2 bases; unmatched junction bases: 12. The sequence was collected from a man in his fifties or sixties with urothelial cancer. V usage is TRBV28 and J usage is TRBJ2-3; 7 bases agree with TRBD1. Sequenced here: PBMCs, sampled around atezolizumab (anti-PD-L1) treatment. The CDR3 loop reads CASTVSFGQATDTQYF. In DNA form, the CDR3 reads TGTGCCAGCACTGTCTCGTTCGGACAGGCCACAGATACGCAGTATTTT.